A selection of T cell receptor beta chains follows, all from one sample in a study of shared clonotypes between healthy human individuals. Clones were read by immunoSEQ multiplex PCR, and TCRdb kept only the in-frame ones, dropping some. The sample has 150,000 to 200,000 clones; over 80% are singletons. The sequenced sample was naive CD4+ T cells sorted from blood. The receptors were gathered from a woman aged 25 to 39 in good health. CDR3s leave out the opening cysteine and the closing phenylalanine or tryptophan. Each record gives: CDR3 protein, V gene, J gene.

cdr3_aa: ASSRPSSGSYEQY
v_call: TRBV7-9
j_call: .

cdr3_aa: ASNPGLQETQY
v_call: TRBV2
j_call: TRBJ2-5

cdr3_aa: ASSVGPGRESYEQY
v_call: TRBV5-1
j_call: TRBJ2-7

cdr3_aa: ASSRRQGTYEQY
v_call: TRBV11-3
j_call: TRBJ2-7

cdr3_aa: ASSPTGEQPQH
v_call: TRBV19
j_call: TRBJ1-5

cdr3_aa: ASSLGTLREKLF
v_call: TRBV18
j_call: TRBJ1-4

cdr3_aa: ASSFGGQYGYT
v_call: TRBV28
j_call: TRBJ1-2

cdr3_aa: ASSQPSNYGYT
v_call: TRBV14
j_call: TRBJ1-2

cdr3_aa: ASSLTYEQY
v_call: TRBV5-6
j_call: TRBJ2-7

cdr3_aa: ASSFSAAGGPHEQY
v_call: TRBV7-2
j_call: TRBJ2-7

cdr3_aa: ATSRDWSSTSTDTQY
v_call: TRBV15
j_call: TRBJ2-3

cdr3_aa: ARKVCEKLF
v_call: TRBV11-3
j_call: TRBJ1-4

cdr3_aa: ASSIDGPGQGARQPQH
v_call: TRBV19
j_call: TRBJ1-5

cdr3_aa: ASSFLHPGRSSYEQY
v_call: TRBV28
j_call: TRBJ2-7

cdr3_aa: ASSQWDGVRGTQY
v_call: TRBV19
j_call: TRBJ2-5

cdr3_aa: ASSLGGFSEQY
v_call: TRBV6-6
j_call: TRBJ2-7